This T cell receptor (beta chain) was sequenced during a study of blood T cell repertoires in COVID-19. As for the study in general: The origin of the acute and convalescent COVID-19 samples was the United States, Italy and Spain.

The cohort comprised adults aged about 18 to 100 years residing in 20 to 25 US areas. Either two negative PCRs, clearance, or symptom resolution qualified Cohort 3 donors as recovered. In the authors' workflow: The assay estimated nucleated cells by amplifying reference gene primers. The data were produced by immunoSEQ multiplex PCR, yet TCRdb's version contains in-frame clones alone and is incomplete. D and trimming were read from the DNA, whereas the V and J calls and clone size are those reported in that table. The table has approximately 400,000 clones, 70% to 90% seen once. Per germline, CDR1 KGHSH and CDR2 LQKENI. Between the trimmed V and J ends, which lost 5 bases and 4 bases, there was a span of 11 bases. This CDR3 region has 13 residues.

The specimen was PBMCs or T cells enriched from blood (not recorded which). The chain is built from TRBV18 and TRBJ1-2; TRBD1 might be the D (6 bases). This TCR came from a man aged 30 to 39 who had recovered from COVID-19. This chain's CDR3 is CASSSGEGYGYTF. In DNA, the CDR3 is TGTGCCAGCTCATCAGGGGAAGGCTATGGCTACACCTTC.